The rows below give T cell receptor beta chains drawn from one sample of a study of OX40 agonist ivuxolimab in advanced cancers. Clones were sequenced by immunoSEQ multiplex PCR, and TCRdb holds only the in-frame ones, with some missing. The top ten clones hold approximately 10% of a sample with around 56,000 clones, approximately 85% of them seen once. The source material was CD4+ or CD8+ T cells sorted from blood, sampled in a trial of the OX40 agonist ivuxolimab. These receptors were obtained from an adult with an advanced solid tumor such as melanoma, head and neck, liver or kidney cancer. Both conserved end residues are part of each CDR3. The D gene is left open where the match is weak.

TRBD2	TRBV7-9	TRBJ2-1	12	CASSPRREDRFF
TRBD2	TRBV7-2	TRBJ2-7	18	CASSPVGMAGGGSYEQYF
.	TRBV2	TRBJ2-6	14	CASFDFSGANVLTF
.	TRBV27	TRBJ2-7	13	CASSPTWGYEQYF
.	TRBV28	TRBJ1-5	14	CASSFVSGRQPQHF
.	TRBV6-6	TRBJ2-7	16	CASSYPNSGEHYEQYF
.	TRBV4-3	TRBJ2-3	17	CASSQDFRTPNTDTQYF
.	TRBV7-9	TRBJ2-3	13	CASRGRTTDTQYF
TRBD1	TRBV7-2	TRBJ2-5	16	CASSRWTGGNSETQYF
.	TRBV28	TRBJ1-1	15	CASSLFLRPSTEAFF
.	TRBV4-2	TRBJ2-2	14	CASSLLGYAGELFF
.	TRBV7-6	TRBJ1-1	16	CASSLSKGGTNTEAFF
.	TRBV2	TRBJ2-1	14	CASSEGLTYNEQFF
TRBD2	TRBV5-4	TRBJ2-4	16	CASSQVAGLAKNIQYF
.	TRBV10-2	TRBJ1-1	14	CASSELAGSTEAFF
TRBD2	TRBV7-9	TRBJ2-7	15	CASSSLAGGPYEQYF
TRBD2	TRBV27	TRBJ2-7	13	CASKTSGSYEQYF
.	TRBV6-5	TRBJ2-1	12	CASSLGNNEQFF
.	TRBV6-1	TRBJ2-3	14	CASSVVYGTDTQYF
.	TRBV27	TRBJ1-5	17	CASSLSPGLISNQPQHF
.	TRBV19	TRBJ1-5	13	CASTSGNNQPQHF
TRBD1	TRBV5-3	TRBJ1-4	12	CARSWDSEKLFF
.	TRBV6-5	TRBJ2-1	14	CASSYSAGYNEQFF
.	TRBV7-9	TRBJ1-1	12	CASKGEGIEAFF
TRBD2	TRBV11-3	TRBJ2-1	16	CASSGRTSGSRDEQFF
.	TRBV6-5	TRBJ2-5	14	CASGGTGIQETQYF
.	TRBV7-9	TRBJ2-7	18	CASSLVGDSGSPNYEQYF
TRBD2	TRBV4-3	TRBJ2-7	15	CASSQEAGFLYEQYF
TRBD2	TRBV18	TRBJ2-2	14	CASSREGRTGELFF
.	TRBV7-8	TRBJ1-1	15	CASSLLVSGYTEAFF
.	TRBV27	TRBJ2-7	14	CASSSRTVAYEQYF
.	TRBV28	TRBJ2-5	15	CASSIQRGSRLTQYF
TRBD2	TRBV29-1	TRBJ2-7	18	CSVEGGGLAGDLPYEQYF
.	TRBV9	TRBJ2-1	16	CASSLLRGPRADEQFF
.	TRBV18	TRBJ2-7	15	CASSPSGEPLYEQYF
.	TRBV6-6	TRBJ2-1	16	CASSYSSLSSYNEQFF
.	TRBV5-8	TRBJ1-5	16	CASSFWAPEGYQPQHF
TRBD2	TRBV15	TRBJ2-3	15	CATSRVSGNTDTQYF
.	TRBV7-2	TRBJ1-4	15	CASSPQGSTNEKLFF
TRBD1	TRBV7-9	TRBJ1-3	19	CASSPRGPTGVSSGNTIYF
TRBD1	TRBV10-2	TRBJ1-4	13	CASRWTGNEKLFF
.	TRBV6-1	TRBJ1-1	16	CASSEAQLLMSTEAFF
.	TRBV10-2	TRBJ1-2	14	CASSESGAWYGYTF
.	TRBV7-9	TRBJ2-3	13	CASSSGLRDTQYF
TRBD1	TRBV14	TRBJ2-2	17	CASSHITLTGITGELFF
.	TRBV5-1	TRBJ2-7	14	CASRGGLASYEQYF
.	TRBV10-1	TRBJ1-5	15	CASRIRGALYQPQHF